This T cell receptor beta chain emerged from a study of CD8+ T cells in alopecia areata. This CDR3 spans 14 amino acids. CDR1 is SGHVS, CDR2 FQNEAQ, per germline. V lost 1 base and J 5 bases, leaving 11 bases between the germline ends. As the sequencing template, cDNA was produced by extracting RNA and reverse transcribing it. Sequenced by immunoSEQ multiplex PCR; TCRdb stores in-frame clones only, minus some. The sample has around 140,000 clones; over 45% are singletons. The TCR comes from a human donor with alopecia areata. The rearrangement links TRBV7-8 to TRBJ1-2; D remains ambiguous. The sample comprised CD4+ T cells sorted from blood. CDR3 amino acids: CASSLGQLGYGYTF. The CDR3 nucleotides read TGTGCCAGCAGCTTAGGGCAATTGGGATATGGCTACACCTTC. Looking up the rest from reference TRBV7-8 and TRBJ1-2 gives the full variable domain: GAGVSQSPRYKVAKRGQDVALRCDPISGHVSLFWYQQALGQGPEFLTYFQNEAQLDKSGLPSDRFFAERPEGSVSTLKIQRTQQEDSAVYLCASSLGQLGYGYTFGSGTRLTVV.